This record covers a single T cell receptor (beta chain). Germline V gives CDR1 SGHTA, CDR2 FQGNSA. V was clipped by 5 bases and J by 18 bases, with 20 bases between them. The CDR3 spans 13 residues. The record originates from a study of blood T cells in healthy people across ages. Study background: Template switching picked up about one barcoded beta molecule for each two T cells.

A second PCR of 7 to 11 cycles used a sample-barcoded 5' primer and a J-beta primer mix. TCRdb ran MiXCR on the 5' RACE reads and lists one entry per CDR3 protein. The sample carries 1.5 million to 1.8 million distinct CDR3 sequences, 40% to 45% recorded once. V and J are TRBV7-2 and TRBJ1-6, with D possibly being TRBD1 (5 bases). The sequence came from a woman aged 18-29 years in good health. The sequenced sample was blood. CDR3 region: CASSPFQGFTPHF. The CDR3 nucleotides are TGTGCCAGCAGCCCCTTCCAGGGATTCACCCCCCACTTT. Full variable domain (outside the CDR3, taken from reference TRBV7-2 and TRBJ1-6): GAGVSQSPSNKVTEKGKDVELRCDPISGHTALYWYRQSLGQGLEFLIYFQGNSAPDKSGLPSDRFSAERTGGSVSTLTIQRTQQEDSAVYLCASSPFQGFTPHFGNGTRLTVT.